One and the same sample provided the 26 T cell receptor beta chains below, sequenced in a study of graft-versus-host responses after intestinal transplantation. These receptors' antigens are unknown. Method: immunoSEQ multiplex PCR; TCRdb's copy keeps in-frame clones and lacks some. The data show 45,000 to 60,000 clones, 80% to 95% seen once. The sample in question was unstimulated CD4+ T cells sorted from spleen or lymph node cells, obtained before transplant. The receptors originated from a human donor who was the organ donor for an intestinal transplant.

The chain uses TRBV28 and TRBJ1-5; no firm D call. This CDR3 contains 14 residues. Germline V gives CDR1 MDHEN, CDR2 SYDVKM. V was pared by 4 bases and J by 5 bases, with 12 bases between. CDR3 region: CASSSLTLYQPQHF. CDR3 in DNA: TGTGCCAGCAGTTCCCTTACTCTATATCAGCCCCAGCATTTT.

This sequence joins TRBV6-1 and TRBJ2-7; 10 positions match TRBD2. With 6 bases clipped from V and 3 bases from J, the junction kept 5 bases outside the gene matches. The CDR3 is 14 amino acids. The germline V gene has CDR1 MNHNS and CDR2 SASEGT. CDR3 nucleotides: TGTGCCAGCAGGACTCGGACTAGCGGCTACGAGCAGTACTTC. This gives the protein CASRTRTSGYEQYF.

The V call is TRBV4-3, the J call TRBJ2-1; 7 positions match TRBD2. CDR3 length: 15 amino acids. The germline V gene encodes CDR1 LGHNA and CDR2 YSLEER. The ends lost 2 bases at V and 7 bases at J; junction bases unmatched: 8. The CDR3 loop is CASSQNTGTTNEQFF. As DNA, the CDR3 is TGCGCCAGCAGCCAAAATACCGGGACTACGAATGAGCAGTTCTTC.

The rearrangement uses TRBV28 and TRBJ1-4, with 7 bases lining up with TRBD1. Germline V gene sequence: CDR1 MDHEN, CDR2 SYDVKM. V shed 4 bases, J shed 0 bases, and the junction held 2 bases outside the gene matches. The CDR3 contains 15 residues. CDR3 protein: CASSSQGTTNEKLFF. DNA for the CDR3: TGTGCCAGCAGTTCACAGGGGACAACTAATGAAAAACTGTTTTTT.

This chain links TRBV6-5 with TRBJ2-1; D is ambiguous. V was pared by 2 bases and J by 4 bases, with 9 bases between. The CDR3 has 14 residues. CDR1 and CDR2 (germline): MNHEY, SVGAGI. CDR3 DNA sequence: TGTGCCAGCAGTTACGTATACGGATACAATGAGCAGTTCTTC. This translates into CASSYVYGYNEQFF.

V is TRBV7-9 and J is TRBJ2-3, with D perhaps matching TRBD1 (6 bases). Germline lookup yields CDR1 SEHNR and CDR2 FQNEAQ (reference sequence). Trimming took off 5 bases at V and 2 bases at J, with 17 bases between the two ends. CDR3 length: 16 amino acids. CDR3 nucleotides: TGTGCCAGCAGCGCTTACTCTCGGGACAACACAGATACGCAGTATTTT. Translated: CASSAYSRDNTDTQYF.

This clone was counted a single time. The CDR3 sequence is CASSVEGALNTEAFF. CDR3 coding DNA: TGTGCCAGCAGCGTAGAGGGGGCCCTGAACACTGAAGCTTTCTTT. V gene TRBV9 combines with J gene TRBJ1-1, with 7 bases fitting TRBD1. V trimming: 0 bases; J trimming: 0 bases; junction bases outside the gene matches: 2. The CDR3 is made up of 15 amino acids. Germline CDR1 is SGDLS and CDR2 is YYNGEE.

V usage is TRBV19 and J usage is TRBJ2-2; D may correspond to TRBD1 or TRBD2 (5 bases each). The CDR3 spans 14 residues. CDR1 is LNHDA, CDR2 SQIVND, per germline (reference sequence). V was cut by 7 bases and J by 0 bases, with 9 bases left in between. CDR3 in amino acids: CASKWDPNTGELFF. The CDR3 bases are TGTGCCAGTAAATGGGACCCGAACACCGGGGAGCTGTTTTTT.

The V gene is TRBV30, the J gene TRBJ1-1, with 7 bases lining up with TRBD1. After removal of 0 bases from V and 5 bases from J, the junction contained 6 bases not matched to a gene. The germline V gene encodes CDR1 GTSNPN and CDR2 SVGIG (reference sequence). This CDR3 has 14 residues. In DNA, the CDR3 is TGTGCCTGGAGTGTACAGGGGCAGGGTACTGAAGCTTTCTTT. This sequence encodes CAWSVQGQGTEAFF.

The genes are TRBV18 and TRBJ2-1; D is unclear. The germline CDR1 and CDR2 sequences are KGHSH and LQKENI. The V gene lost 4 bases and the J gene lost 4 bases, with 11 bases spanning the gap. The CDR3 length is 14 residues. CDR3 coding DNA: TGTGCCAGCTCACAGACTCCTCGGTACAATGAGCAGTTCTTC. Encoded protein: CASSQTPRYNEQFF.

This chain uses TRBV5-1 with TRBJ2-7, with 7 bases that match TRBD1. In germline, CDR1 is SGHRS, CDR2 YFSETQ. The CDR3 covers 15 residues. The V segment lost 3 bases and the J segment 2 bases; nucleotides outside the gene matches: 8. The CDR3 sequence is CASSSSRTGTYEQYF. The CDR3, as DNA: TGCGCCAGCAGCTCCTCGAGGACAGGTACCTACGAGCAGTACTTC.

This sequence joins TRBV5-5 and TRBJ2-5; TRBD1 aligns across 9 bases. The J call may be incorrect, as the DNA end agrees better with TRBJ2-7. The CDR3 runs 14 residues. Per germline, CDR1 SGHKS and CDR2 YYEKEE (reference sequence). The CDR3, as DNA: TGTGCCAGCAGCTTGGACAGGGGGCGTTACGAGCAGTACTTC. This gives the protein CASSLDRGRYEQYF.

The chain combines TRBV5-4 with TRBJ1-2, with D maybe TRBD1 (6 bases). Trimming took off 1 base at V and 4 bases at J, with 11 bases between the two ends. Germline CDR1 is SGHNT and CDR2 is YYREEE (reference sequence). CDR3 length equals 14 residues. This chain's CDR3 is CASSLQGLGYGYTF. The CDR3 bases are TGTGCCAGCAGCTTGCAGGGGCTAGGCTATGGCTACACCTTC.

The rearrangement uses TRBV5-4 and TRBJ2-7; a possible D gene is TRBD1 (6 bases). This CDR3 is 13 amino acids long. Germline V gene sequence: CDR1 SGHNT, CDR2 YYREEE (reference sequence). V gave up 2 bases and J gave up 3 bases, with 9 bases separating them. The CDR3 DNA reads TGTGCCAGCAGCTTAAAGGGGGTCTACGAGCAGTACTTC. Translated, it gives CASSLKGVYEQYF.

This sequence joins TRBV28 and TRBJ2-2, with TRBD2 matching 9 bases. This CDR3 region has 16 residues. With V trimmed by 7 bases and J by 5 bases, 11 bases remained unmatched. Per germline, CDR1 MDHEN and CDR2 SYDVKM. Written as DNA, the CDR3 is TGTGCCAGCACTTCCGCCGGGACTAGCACGACCGGGGAGCTGTTTTTT. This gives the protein CASTSAGTSTTGELFF.

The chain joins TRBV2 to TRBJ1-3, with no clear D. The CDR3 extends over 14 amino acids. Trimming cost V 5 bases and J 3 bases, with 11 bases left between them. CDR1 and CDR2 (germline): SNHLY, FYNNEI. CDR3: CASSYGSVGNTIYF. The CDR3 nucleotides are TGTGCCAGCAGTTATGGGTCCGTTGGAAACACCATATATTTT. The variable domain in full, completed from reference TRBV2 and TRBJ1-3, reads EPEVTQTPSHQVTQMGQEVILRCVPISNHLYFYWYRQILGQKVEFLVSFYNNEISEKSEIFDDQFSVERPDGSNFTLKIRSTKLEDSAMYFCASSYGSVGNTIYFGEGSWLTVV.

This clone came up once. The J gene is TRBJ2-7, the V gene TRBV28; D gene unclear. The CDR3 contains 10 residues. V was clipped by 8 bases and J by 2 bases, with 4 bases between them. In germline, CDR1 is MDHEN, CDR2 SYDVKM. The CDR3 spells CASGAYEQYF. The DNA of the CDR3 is TGTGCCAGCGGAGCCTACGAGCAGTACTTC.

This CDR3 is CASSGTPLNSGNTIYF. DNA of the CDR3: TGCGCCAGCAGCGGGACACCGTTAAACTCTGGAAACACCATATATTTT. This chain connects TRBV4-1 to TRBJ1-3; tentative D call: TRBD1 (6 bases). Trimming stripped 5 bases from V and 0 bases from J, with 14 bases between. Germline V gene data show CDR1 as MGHRA and CDR2 as YSYEKL. The CDR3 covers 16 residues.

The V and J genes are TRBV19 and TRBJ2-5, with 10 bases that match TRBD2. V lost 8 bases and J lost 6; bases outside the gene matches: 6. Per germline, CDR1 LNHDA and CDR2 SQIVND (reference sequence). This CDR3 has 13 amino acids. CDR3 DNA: TGTGCCAGTTCGTCTAGCGGGAGTAAGACCCAGTACTTC. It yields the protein CASSSSGSKTQYF.

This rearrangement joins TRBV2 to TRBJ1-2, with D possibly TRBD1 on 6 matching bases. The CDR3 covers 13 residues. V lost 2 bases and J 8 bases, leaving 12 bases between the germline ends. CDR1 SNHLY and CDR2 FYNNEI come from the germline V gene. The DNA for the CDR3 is TGTGCCAGCAGTGAAAGGGGGGGTGACGGCTACACCTTC. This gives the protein CASSERGGDGYTF.

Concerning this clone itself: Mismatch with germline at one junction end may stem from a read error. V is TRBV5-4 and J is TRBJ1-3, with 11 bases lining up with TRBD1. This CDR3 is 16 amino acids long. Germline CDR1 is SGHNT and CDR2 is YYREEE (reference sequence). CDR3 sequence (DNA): TGCGCCAGCAGCCAAGGACAGGGGGCAGCTGGAAACACCATATATTTT. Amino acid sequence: CASSQGQGAAGNTIYF.

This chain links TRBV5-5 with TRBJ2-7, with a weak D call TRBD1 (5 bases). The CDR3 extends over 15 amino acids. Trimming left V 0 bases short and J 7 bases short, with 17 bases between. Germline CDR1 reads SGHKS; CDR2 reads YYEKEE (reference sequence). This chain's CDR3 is CASSLGGTGVGEQYF. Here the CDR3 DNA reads TGTGCCAGCAGCTTGGGGGGCACAGGAGTGGGAGAGCAGTACTTC.

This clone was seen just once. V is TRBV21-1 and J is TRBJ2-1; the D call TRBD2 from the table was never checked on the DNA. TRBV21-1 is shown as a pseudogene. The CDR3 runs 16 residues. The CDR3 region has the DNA TGTGCCAGCAGCAAAGCGGCGGGAGTCCTTAACAATGAGCAGTTCTTC. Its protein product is CASSKAAGVLNNEQFF.

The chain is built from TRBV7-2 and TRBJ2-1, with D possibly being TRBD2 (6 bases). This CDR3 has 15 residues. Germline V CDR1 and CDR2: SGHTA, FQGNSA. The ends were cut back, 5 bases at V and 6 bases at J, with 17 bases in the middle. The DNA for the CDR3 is TGTGCCAGCAGCATTCTGGGCCTCGGGAGCAATGAGCAGTTCTTC. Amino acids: CASSILGLGSNEQFF.

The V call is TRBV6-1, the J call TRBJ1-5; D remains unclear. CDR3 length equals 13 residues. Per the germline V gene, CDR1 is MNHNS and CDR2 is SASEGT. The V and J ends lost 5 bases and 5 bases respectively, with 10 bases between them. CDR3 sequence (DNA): TGTGCCAGCAGTACCCAAAGGGATCAGCCCCAGCATTTT. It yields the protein CASSTQRDQPQHF.

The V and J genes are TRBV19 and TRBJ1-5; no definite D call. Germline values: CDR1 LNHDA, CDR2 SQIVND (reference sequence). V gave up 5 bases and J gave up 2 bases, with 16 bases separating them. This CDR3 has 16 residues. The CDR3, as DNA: TGTGCCAGTAGTGTGAGGCGGGATATTGGCAATCAGCCCCAGCATTTT. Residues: CASSVRRDIGNQPQHF.